This T cell receptor (beta chain) derives from a study of cytomegalovirus exposure and HLA in healthy donors. Study observations and caveats: Associated with cytomegalovirus, according to the listing, were 150 to 200 TCR beta chains. The sole available immune exposure information was CMV serostatus.

The germline CDR1 and CDR2 sequences are SGHRS and YFSETQ. Unmatched junction bases numbered 8, after V lost 4 bases and J lost 2 bases. The CDR3 totals 16 residues. Vbeta (60) and Jbeta (13) primers were used in the PCR. Sequencing used immunoSEQ multiplex PCR; TCRdb keeps in-frame clones, though not all of them. Of approximately 85,000 clones listed, around 77% were seen once; the top ten hold 7.3%. To note about this clone: Its antigen remains unidentified.

Sequencing used PBMCs. The source of this sequence is a young man in good health and CMV-seronegative. The chain has TRBV5-1 and TRBJ2-1, with TRBD2 matching over 8 bases. The chain's CDR3 is CASSPTGTRTYNEQFF. The CDR3 DNA sequence: TGCGCCAGCAGCCCGACCGGGACTAGAACCTACAATGAGCAGTTCTTC.